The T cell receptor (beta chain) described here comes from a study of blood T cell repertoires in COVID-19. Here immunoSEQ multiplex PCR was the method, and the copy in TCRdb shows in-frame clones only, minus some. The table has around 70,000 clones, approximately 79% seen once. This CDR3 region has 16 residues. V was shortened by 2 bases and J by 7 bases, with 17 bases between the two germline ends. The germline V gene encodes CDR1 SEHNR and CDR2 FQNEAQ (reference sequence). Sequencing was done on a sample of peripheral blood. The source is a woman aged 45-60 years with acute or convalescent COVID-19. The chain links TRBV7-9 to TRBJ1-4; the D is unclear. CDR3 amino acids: CASSLILNRAFEKLFF. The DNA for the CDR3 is TGTGCCAGCAGCTTAATCTTGAACAGAGCATTTGAAAAACTGTTTTTT.